This T cell receptor beta chain comes out of a study of immune evolution from preneoplasia to lung adenocarcinoma. Findings and limits, study-wide: From normal lung to invasive adenocarcinoma, top clone frequencies appeared to decrease.

Patients had resection in Japan or China between the mid-2010s and the late 2010s. After pathologic assessment, macro-dissection selected premalignant or tumor cells for extraction. Produced via immunoSEQ multiplex PCR; TCRdb's table is partial and in-frame only. This sample has some 7,800 clones, with 55% to 80% found just once. Only a few counts were recorded for this clone. The antigen remains unidentified. V shed 1 base and J 4 bases; nucleotides not matched to a gene: 10. The germline V gene has CDR1 SGHVT and CDR2 SQSDAQ. This CDR3 spans 16 amino acids. The TCR was taken from a donor of 70 years or more with lung adenocarcinoma. Some clones in this sample may be carry-over from other donors' samples. The sequenced sample consisted of FFPE lung adenocarcinoma in situ tissue. The chain joins TRBV7-4 to TRBJ2-7; 7 positions match TRBD2. The CDR3 loop reads CASSLVGWGGGYEQYF. DNA for the CDR3: TGTGCCAGCAGCTTAGTGGGCTGGGGGGGTGGGTACGAGCAGTACTTC.